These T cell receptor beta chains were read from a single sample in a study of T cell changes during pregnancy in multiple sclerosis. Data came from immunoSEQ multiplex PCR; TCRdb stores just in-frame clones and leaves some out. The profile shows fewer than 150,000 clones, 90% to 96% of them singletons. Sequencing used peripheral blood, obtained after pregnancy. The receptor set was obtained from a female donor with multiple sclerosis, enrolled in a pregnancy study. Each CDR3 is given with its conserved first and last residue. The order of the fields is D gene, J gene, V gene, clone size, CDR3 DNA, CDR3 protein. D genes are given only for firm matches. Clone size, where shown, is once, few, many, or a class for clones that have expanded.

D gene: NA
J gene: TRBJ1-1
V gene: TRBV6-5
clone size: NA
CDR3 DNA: TGTGCCAGCACCGGGGGAGGGGGAGCTTTCTTT
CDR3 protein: CASTGGGGAFF

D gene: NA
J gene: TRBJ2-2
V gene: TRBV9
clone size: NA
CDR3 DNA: TGTGCCAGCAGCGTCCAGGCGGGCACCGGGGAGCTGTTTTTT
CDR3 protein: CASSVQAGTGELFF

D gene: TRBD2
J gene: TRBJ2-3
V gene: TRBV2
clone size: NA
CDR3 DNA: TGTGCCAGCAAATCGTCTAGCGGCCATGGAGATACGCAGTATTTT
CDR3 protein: CASKSSSGHGDTQYF

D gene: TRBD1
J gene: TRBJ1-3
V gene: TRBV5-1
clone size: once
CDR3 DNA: TGCGCCAGCAGCTTGTCGGTGACAGGGGCTTCTGGAAACACCATATATTTT
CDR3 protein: CASSLSVTGASGNTIYF

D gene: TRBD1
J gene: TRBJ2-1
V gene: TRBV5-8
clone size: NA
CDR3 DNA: TGTGCCAGCAGCCCCGGGACAGGGGGCGTGGATGAGCAGTTCTTC
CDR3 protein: CASSPGTGGVDEQFF

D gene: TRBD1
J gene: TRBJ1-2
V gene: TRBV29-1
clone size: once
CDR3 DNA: TGCAGCGTGGGACAGGGGGCTTACTATGGCTACACCTTC
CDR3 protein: CSVGQGAYYGYTF

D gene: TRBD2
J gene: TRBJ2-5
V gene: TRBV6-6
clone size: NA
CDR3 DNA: TGTGCCAGCACGCCAATAGCGGGGAGACAAGAGACCCAGTACTTC
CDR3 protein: CASTPIAGRQETQYF

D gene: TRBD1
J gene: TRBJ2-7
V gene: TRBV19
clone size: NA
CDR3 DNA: TGTGCCAGTAGTCGGACAGGGGGCGAAAGCGCGTTATACGAGCAGTACTTC
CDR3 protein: CASSRTGGESALYEQYF

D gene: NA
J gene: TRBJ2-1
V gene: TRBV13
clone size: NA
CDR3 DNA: TGTGCCAGCAGCTTAGGCGGGGGACTCGCAAGCTCCTACAATGAGCAGTTCTTC
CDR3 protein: CASSLGGGLASSYNEQFF

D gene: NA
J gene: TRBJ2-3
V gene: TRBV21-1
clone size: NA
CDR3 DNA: TGTGCCAGCACCTCTTCGTCGGGAGGGGGCACAGATACGCAGTATTTT
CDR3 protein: CASTSSSGGGTDTQYF

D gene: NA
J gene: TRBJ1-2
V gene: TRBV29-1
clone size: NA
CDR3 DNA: TGCAGCGTTGCGGGGGACCCGGGCTATGGCTACACCTTC
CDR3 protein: CSVAGDPGYGYTF

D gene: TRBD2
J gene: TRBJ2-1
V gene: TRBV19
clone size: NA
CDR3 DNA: TGTGCCAGTAGTCCCGGGACTAATAGATACAATGAGCAGTTCTTC
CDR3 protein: CASSPGTNRYNEQFF

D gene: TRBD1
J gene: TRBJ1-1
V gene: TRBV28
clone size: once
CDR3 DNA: TGTGCCAGCAGTCAGAGACAGGGGGGAGAAGCTTTCTTT
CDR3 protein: CASSQRQGGEAFF

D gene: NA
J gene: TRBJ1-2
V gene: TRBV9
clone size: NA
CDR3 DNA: TGTGCCAGCAGCCCGGGGGGGGGAACCAAACCCTTCTATGGCTACACCTTC
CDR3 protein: CASSPGGGTKPFYGYTF

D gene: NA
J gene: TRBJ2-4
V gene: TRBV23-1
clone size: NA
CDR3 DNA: TGCGCCAGCACTCCCAGGGGCGGTCCAAAAAACATTCAGTACTTC
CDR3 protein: CASTPRGGPKNIQYF

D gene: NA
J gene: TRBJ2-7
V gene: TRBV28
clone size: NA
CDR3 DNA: TGTGCCAGCAGCACGGGACTCCCCTACGAGCAGTACTTC
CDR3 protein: CASSTGLPYEQYF

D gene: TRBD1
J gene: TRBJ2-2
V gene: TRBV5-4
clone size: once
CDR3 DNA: TGTGCCAGCAGCTTAATCGACAGGGTAAAAACCGGGGAGCTGTTTTTT
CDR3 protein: CASSLIDRVKTGELFF

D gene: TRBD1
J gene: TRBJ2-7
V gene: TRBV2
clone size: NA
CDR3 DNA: TGTGCCAGCACCGGAGACAGGGGGCAGGCCGAGCAGTACTTC
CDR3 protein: CASTGDRGQAEQYF

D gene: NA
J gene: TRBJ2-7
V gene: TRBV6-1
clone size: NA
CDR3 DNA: TGTGCCAGCAGTGTTTACACCTCCTACGAGCAGTACTTC
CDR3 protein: CASSVYTSYEQYF

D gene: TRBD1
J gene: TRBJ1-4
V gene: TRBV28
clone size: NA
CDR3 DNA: TGTGCCAGCAGTTTACTCCAGGCAGGGGGCCTCAATGAAAAACTGTTTTTT
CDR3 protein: CASSLLQAGGLNEKLFF

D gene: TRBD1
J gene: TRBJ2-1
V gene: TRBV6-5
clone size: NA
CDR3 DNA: TGTGCCAGCAGTTCCCCAGGGGGCACCTCCTACAATGAGCAGTTCTTC
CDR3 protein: CASSSPGGTSYNEQFF

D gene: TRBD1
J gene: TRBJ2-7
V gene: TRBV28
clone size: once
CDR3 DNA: TGTGCCAGCAGTACGCGACAGGGCTACGAGCAGTACTTC
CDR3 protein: CASSTRQGYEQYF

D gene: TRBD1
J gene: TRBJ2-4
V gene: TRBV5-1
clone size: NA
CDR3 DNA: TGCGCCAGCAGCTCGGGACAGGTAAAAAACATTCAGTACTTC
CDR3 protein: CASSSGQVKNIQYF

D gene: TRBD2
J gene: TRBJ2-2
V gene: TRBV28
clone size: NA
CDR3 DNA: TGTGCCAGCAGTTTAGGGCTAGCGGTTAACACCGGGGAGCTGTTTTTT
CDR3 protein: CASSLGLAVNTGELFF

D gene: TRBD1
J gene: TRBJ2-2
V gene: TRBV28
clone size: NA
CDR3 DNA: TGTGCCAGCAGAGGGGGCAGTCCTTTAACCGGGGAGCTGTTTTTT
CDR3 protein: CASRGGSPLTGELFF

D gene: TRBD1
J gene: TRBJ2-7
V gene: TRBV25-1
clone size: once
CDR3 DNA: TGTGCCAGCAGTGAATTAGACAGGGGGCGCGAGCAGTACTTC
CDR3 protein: CASSELDRGREQYF

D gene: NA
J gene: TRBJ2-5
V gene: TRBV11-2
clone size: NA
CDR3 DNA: TGTGCCAGCAGCCAAAGGCCTAGCGAGCAAGAGACCCAGTACTTC
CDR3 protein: CASSQRPSEQETQYF

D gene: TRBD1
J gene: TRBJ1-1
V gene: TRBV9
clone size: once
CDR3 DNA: TGTGCCAGCAGCGTAGCCGACAGGGGTACTCTGAACACTGAAGCTTTCTTT
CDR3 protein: CASSVADRGTLNTEAFF

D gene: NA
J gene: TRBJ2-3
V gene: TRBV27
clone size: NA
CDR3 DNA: TGTGCCAGCAGTTCGTTAAGGACTGGTGGCCGTACAGATACGCAGTATTTT
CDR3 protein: CASSSLRTGGRTDTQYF

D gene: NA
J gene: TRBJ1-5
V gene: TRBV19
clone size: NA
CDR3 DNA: TGTGCCAGTAGCCCGGGGAGTCATAGCAATCAGCCCCAGCATTTT
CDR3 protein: CASSPGSHSNQPQHF

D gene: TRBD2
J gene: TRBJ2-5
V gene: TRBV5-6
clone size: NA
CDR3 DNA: TGTGCCAGCAGCTTGTCTAGCGGGCCCCCGGAGTACTTC
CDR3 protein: CASSLSSGPPEYF

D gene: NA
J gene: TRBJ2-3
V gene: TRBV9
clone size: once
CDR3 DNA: TGTGCCAGCAGCGTAGCTACGCTGGATACGCAGTATTTT
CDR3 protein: CASSVATLDTQYF

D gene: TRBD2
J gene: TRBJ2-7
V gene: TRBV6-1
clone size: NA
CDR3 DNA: TGTGCCAGCAGTGGCAGGACTAGCGGTTTGAGCTCCTACGAGCAGTACTTC
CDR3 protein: CASSGRTSGLSSYEQYF

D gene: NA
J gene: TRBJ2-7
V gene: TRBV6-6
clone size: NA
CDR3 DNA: TGTGCCAGCAGTGACCGGGCCTACGAGCAGTACTTC
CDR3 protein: CASSDRAYEQYF

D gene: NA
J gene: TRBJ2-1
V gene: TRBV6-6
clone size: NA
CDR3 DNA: TGTGCCAGCAGTTCGGGACTTACCTACAATGAGCAGTTCTTC
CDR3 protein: CASSSGLTYNEQFF

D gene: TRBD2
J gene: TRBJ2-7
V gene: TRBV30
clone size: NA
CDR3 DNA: TGTGCCTGGAGTGGAGGGACTAGCGGGAACTCCTACGAGCAGTACTTC
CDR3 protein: CAWSGGTSGNSYEQYF

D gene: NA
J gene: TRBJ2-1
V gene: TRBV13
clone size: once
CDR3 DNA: TGTGCCAGCAGCCGGGGACTCTCCTACAATGAGCAGTTCTTC
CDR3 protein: CASSRGLSYNEQFF

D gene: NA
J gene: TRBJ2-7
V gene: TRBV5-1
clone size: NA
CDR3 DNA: TGCGCCAGCAGCTTGGAGGGACAAATCGTGAACGAGCAGTACTTC
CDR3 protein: CASSLEGQIVNEQYF

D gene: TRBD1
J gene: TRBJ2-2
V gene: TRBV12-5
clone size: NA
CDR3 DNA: TGTGCTAGTGGTTTGGTCCGGGACAGGCTGAACACCGGGGAGCTGTTTTTT
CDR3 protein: CASGLVRDRLNTGELFF

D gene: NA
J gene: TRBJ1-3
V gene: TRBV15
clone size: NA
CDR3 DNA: TGTGCCACCAGCTACACGTACTCTGGAAACACCATATATTTT
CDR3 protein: CATSYTYSGNTIYF

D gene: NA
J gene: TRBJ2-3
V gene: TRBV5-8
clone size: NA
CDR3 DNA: TGTGCCAGCAGTCTAGTTAGGGATACGCAGTATTTT
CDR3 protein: CASSLVRDTQYF

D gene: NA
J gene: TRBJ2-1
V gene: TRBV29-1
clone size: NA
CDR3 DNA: TGCAGCGTTGGGGCTGACAGGTTGGAGACAAGAGAGCAGTTCTTC
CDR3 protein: CSVGADRLETREQFF

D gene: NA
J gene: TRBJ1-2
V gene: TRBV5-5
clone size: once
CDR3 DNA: TGTGCCAGCAGCTCTGACAGAGTCTATGGCTACACCTTC
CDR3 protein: CASSSDRVYGYTF

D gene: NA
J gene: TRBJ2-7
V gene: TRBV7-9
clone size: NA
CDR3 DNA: TGTGCCAGCAGCCCTAGACAGTCCTACGAGCAGTACTTC
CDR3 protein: CASSPRQSYEQYF